This T cell receptor beta chain derives from a study of molecular identifiers for immune sequencing clone quantification. Study-wide context: Four portions were sequenced after RNA from approximately 22,000 or 94,000 naive CD8 cells was split five ways in replicates.

Points on this clonotype: A much larger clone lies a single base off, so this may be a read error. Lacking the conserved final phenylalanine or tryptophan, this CDR3 likely reflects a read error.

With 4 bases clipped from V and 2 bases from J, the junction kept 6 bases outside the gene matches. The CDR3 covers 15 residues. Germline CDR1 and CDR2: SGHRS and YFSETQ. MiXCR, applied by TCRdb to the PCR reads, yields one record per CDR3 protein. In the table there are about 320,000 distinct CDR3 sequences, about a quarter of which are singletons. The receptor's source is a human donor in good health. Some libraries in this study had Jurkat cell RNA spiked in. The chain couples TRBV5-1 to TRBJ2-5; TRBD2 matches 9 bases. The sequenced sample consisted of naive CD8+ T cells from blood, with Jurkat cell RNA spiked in. Specified subset: FACS-sorted CD8+CD4-CCR7+CD45RA+ naive T cells. The CDR3 reads CASSHPTSGQETQYS. Here the CDR3 DNA reads TGCGCCAGCAGCCATCCGACTAGCGGACAAGAGACCCAGTACTCC.